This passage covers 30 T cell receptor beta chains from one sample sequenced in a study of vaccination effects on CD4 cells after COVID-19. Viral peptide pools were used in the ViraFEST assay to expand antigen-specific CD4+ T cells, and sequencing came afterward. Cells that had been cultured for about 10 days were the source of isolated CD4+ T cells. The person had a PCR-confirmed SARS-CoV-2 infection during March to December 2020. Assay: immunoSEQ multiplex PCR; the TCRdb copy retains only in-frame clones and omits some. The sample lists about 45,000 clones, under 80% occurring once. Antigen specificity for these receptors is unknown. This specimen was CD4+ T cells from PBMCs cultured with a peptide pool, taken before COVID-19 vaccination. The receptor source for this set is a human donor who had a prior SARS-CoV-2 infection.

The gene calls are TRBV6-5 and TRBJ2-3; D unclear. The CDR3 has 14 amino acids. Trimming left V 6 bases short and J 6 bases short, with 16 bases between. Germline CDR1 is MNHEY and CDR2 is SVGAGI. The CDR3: CASRVLPAGDTQYF. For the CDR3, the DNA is TGTGCCAGCAGAGTTTTACCAGCCGGGGATACGCAGTATTTT.

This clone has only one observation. CDR3 in DNA: TGTGCCAGCAGCTTTCAGGACAGGATTGACACTGAAGCTTTCTTT. Translating it yields CASSFQDRIDTEAFF. The rearrangement uses TRBV11-1 and TRBJ1-1, with 7 bases lining up with TRBD1. J lost 3 bases, V lost 3 bases, and 7 bases had no gene match. CDR1 is SGHAT and CDR2 is FQDESV in the germline V gene (reference sequence). The CDR3 spans 15 residues.

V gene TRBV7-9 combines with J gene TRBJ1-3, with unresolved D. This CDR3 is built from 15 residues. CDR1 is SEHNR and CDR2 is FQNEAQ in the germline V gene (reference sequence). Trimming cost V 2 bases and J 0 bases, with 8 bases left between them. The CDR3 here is CASSLITVSGNTIYF. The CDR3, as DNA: TGTGCCAGCAGCTTAATTACCGTCTCTGGAAACACCATATATTTT.

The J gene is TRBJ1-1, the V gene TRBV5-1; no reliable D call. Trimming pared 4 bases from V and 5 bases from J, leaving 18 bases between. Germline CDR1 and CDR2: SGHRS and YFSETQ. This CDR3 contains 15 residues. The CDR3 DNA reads TGCGCCAGCAGCCCACGCGTGGGAGCCGGGACTGAAGCTTTCTTT. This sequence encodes CASSPRVGAGTEAFF.

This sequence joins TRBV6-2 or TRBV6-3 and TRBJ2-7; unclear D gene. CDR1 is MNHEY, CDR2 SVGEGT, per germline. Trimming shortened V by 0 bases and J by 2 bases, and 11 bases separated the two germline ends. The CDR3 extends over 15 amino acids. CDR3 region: CASSYSRSVAYEQYF. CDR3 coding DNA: TGTGCCAGCAGTTACTCGAGATCGGTGGCCTACGAGCAGTACTTC.

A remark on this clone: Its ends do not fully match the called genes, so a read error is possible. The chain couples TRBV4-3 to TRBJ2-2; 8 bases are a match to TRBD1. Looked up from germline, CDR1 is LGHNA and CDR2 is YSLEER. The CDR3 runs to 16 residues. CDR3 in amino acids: CASSPLTGGDTEELFF. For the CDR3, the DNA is TGCGCCAGCAGCCCTCTCACAGGGGGAGACACCGAGGAGCTGTTTTTT.

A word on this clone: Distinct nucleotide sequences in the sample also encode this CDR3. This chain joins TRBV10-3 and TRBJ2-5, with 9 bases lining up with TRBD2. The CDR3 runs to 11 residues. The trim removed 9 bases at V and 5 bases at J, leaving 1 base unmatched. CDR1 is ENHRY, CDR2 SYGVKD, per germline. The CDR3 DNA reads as TGTGCCATAAGCGGGGGGGAGACCCAGTACTTC. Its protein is CAISGGETQYF.

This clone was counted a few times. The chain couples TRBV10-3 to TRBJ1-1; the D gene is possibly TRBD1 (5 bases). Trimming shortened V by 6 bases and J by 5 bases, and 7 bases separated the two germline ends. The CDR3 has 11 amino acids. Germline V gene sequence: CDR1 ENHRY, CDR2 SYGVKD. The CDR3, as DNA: TGTGCCATCAGGCAGGGTACTGAAGCTTTCTTT. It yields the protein CAIRQGTEAFF.

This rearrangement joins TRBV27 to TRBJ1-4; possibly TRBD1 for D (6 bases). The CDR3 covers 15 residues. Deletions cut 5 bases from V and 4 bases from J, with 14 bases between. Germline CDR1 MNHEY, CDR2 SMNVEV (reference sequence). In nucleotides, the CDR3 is TGTGCCAGCAGTCCCGCGGGGGGCTTTAATGAAAAACTGTTTTTT. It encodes CASSPAGGFNEKLFF.

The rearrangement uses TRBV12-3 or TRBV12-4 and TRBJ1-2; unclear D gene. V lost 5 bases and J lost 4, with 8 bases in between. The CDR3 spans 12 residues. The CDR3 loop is CASSGAGYGYTF. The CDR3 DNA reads TGTGCCAGCAGTGGTGCGGGCTATGGCTACACCTTC.

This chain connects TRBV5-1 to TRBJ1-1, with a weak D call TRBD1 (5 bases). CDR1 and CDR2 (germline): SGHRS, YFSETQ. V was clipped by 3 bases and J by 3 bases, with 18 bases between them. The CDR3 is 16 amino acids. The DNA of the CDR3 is TGCGCCAGCAGCTCGGGGGACCGGTTGAGGGACACTGAAGCTTTCTTT. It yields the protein CASSSGDRLRDTEAFF.

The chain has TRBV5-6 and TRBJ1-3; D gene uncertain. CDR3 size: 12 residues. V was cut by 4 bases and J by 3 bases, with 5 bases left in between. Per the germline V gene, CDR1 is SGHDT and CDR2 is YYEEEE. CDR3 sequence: CASSRIGNTIYF. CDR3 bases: TGTGCCAGCAGCAGGATTGGAAACACCATATATTTT.

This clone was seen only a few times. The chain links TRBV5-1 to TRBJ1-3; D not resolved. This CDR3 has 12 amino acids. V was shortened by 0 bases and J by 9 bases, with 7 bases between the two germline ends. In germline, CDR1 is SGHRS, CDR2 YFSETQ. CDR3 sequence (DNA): TGCGCCAGCAGCTTGGGGGCAGGCACCATATATTTT. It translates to CASSLGAGTIYF.

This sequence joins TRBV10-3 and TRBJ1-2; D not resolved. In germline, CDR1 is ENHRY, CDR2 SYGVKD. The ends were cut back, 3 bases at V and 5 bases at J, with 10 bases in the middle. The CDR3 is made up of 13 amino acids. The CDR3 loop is CAISDGLEYGYTF. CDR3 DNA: TGTGCCATCAGTGATGGCCTGGAATATGGCTACACCTTC.

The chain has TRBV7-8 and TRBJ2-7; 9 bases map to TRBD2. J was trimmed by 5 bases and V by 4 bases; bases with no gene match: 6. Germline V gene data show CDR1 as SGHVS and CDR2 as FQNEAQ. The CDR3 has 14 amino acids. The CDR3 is CASSYGGRVHEQYF. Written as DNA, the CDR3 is TGTGCCAGCAGCTACGGCGGGAGGGTCCACGAGCAGTACTTC.

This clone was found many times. CDR3 bases: TGTGCCAGCAGCAGGACTGATTACAATGAGCAGTTCTTC. This sequence encodes CASSRTDYNEQFF. The chain recombines TRBV6-5 with TRBJ2-1; D is perhaps TRBD2 (5 bases). This CDR3 comprises 13 residues. Germline values: CDR1 MNHEY, CDR2 SVGAGI. Trimming pared 6 bases from V and 4 bases from J, leaving 10 bases between.

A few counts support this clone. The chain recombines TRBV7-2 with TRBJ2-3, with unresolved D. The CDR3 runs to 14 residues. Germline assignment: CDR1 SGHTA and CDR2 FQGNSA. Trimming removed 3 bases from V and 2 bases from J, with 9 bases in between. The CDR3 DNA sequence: TGTGCCAGCAGCTTTTTACAGATCACAGATACGCAGTATTTT. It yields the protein CASSFLQITDTQYF.

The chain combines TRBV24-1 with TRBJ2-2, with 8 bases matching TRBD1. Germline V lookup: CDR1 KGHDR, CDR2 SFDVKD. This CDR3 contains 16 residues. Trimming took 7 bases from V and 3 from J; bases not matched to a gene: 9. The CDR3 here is CATSGDRGGDTGELFF. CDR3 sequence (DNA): TGTGCCACCAGCGGAGACAGGGGTGGGGACACCGGGGAGCTGTTTTTT.

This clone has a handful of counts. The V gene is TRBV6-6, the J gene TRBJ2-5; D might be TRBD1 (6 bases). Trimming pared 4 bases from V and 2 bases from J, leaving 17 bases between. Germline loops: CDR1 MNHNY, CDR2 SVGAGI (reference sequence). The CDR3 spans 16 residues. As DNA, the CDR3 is TGTGCCAGCAGTTTGGGACATGGGGCAGGACAAGAGACCCAGTACTTC. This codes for CASSLGHGAGQETQYF.

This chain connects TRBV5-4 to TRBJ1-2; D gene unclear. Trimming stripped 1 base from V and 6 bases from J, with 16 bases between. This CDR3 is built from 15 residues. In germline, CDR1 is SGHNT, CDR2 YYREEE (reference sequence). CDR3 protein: CASSLRAGSINGYTF. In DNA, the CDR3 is TGTGCCAGCAGCTTGAGAGCAGGCAGTATCAATGGCTACACCTTC.

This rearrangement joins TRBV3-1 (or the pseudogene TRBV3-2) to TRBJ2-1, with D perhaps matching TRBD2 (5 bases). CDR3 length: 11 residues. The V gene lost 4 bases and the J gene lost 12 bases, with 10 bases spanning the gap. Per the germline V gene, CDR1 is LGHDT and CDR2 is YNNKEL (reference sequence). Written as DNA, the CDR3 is TGTGCCAGCAGCCGAGGGCGAGTGCAGTTCTTC. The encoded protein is CASSRGRVQFF.

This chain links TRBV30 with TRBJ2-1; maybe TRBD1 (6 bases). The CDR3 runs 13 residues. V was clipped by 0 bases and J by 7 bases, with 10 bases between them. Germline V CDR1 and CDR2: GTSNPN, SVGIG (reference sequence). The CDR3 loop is CAWSVRGGNEQFF. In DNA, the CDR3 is TGTGCCTGGAGTGTACGAGGGGGAAATGAGCAGTTCTTC.

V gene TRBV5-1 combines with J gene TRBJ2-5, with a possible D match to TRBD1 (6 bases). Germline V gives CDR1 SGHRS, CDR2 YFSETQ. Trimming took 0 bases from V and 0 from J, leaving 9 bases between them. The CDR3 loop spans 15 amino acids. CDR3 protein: CASSLAGTNQETQYF. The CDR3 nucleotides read TGCGCCAGCAGCTTGGCTGGGACAAACCAAGAGACCCAGTACTTC.

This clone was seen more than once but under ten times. This CDR3 reads CANSLSGDTQYF. The CDR3 coding sequence is TGTGCCAACTCCCTTTCCGGGGATACGCAGTATTTT. This chain uses TRBV2 with TRBJ2-3; D is unresolved. CDR3 length: 12 amino acids. Between the trimmed V and J ends, which lost 10 bases and 6 bases, there was a span of 14 bases. CDR1 is SNHLY, CDR2 FYNNEI, per germline.

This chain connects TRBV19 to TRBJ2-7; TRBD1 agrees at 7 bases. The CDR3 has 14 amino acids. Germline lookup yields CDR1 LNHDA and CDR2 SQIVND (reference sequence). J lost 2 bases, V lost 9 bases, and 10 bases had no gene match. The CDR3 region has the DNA TGTGCCAGGGGAAACCGGGACAGCACCTACGAGCAGTACTTC. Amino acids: CARGNRDSTYEQYF.

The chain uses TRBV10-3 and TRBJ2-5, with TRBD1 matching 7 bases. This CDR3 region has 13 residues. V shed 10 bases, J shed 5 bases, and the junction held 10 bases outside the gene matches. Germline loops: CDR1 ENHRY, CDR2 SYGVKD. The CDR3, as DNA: TGTGCCACCGAGGAGACAGGGAGCGAGACCCAGTACTTC. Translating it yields CATEETGSETQYF.

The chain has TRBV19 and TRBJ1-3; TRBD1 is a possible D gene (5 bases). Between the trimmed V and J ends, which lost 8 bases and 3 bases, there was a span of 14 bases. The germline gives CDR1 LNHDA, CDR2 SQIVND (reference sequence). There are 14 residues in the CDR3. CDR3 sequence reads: CASGGTGGGNTIYF. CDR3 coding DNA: TGTGCCAGTGGTGGGACCGGTGGTGGAAACACCATATATTTT.

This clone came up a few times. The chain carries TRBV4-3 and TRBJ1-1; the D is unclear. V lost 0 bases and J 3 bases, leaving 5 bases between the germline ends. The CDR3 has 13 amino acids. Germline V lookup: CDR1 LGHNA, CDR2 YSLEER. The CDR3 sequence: CASSQDRYTEAFF. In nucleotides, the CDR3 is TGCGCCAGCAGCCAAGACAGGTACACTGAAGCTTTCTTT.

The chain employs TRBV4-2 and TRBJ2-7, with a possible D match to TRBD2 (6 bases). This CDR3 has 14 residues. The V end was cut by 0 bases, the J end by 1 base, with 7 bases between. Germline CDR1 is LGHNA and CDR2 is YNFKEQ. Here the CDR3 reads CASSQDGTSYEQYF. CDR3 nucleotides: TGTGCCAGCAGCCAAGATGGGACTTCCTACGAGCAGTACTTC.

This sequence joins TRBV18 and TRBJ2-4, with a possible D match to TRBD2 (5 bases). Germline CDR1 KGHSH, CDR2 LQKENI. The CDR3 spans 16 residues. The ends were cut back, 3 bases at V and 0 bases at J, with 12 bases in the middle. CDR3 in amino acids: CASSPVIGLAKNIQYF. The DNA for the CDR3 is TGTGCCAGCTCACCGGTAATAGGACTAGCCAAAAACATTCAGTACTTC. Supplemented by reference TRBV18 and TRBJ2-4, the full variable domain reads NAGVMQNPRHLVRRRGQEARLRCSPMKGHSHVYWYRQLPEEGLKFMVYLQKENIIDESGMPKERFSAEFPKEGPSILRIQQVVRGDSAAYFCASSPVIGLAKNIQYFGAGTRLSVL.